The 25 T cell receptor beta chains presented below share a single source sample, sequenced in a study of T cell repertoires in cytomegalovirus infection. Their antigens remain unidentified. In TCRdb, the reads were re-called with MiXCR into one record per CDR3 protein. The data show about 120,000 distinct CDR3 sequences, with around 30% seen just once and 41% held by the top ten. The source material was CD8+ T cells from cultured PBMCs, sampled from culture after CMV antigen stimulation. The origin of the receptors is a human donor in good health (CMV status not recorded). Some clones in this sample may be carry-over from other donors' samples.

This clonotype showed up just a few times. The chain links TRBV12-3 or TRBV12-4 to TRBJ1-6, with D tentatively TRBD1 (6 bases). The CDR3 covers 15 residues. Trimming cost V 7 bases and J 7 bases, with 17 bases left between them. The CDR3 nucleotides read TGTGCCAGCAAGAGGGACACGTCAATAAATTCACCCCTCCACTTT. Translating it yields CASKRDTSINSPLHF.

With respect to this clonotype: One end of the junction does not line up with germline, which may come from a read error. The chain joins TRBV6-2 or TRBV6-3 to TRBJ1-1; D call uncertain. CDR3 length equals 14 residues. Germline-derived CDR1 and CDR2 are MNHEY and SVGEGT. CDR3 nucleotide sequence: TGTTCCAGCAGTTACACAGACCAGAACACTGAAGCTTTCTTT. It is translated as CSSSYTDQNTEAFF.

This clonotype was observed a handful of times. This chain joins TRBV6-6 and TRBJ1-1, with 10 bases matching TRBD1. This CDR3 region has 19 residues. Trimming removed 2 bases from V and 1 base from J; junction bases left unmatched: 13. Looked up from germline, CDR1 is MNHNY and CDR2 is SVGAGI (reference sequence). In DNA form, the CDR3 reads TGTGCCAGCAGTTACCTCATCGGGGGACAGGGGACGTCGAACACTGAAGCTTTCTTT. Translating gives CASSYLIGGQGTSNTEAFF.

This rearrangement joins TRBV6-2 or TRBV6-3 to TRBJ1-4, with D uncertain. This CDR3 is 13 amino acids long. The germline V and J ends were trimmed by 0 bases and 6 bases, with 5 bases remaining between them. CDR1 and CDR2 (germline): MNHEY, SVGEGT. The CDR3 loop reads CASSYSLYEKLFF. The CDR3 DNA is TGTGCCAGCAGTTACTCATTGTATGAAAAACTGTTTTTT.

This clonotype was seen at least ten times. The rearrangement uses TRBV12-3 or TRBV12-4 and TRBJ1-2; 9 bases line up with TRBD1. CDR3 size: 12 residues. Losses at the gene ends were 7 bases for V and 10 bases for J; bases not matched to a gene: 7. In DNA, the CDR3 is TGTGCCAGCAAGGGGGACAGGGTAACCTACACCTTC. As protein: CASKGDRVTYTF.

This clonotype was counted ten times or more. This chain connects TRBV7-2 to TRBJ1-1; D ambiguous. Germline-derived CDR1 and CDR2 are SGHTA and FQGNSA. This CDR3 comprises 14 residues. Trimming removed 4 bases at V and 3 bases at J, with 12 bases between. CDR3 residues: CASSSQIWDTEAFF. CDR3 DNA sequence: TGTGCCAGCAGCTCACAGATTTGGGACACTGAAGCTTTCTTT.

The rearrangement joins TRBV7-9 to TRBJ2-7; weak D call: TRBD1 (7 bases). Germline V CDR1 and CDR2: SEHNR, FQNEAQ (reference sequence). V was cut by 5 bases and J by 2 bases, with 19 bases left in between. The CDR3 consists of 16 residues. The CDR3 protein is CASSPVEGASTYEQYF. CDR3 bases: TGTGCCAGCAGCCCCGTGGAGGGGGCTTCAACCTACGAGCAGTACTTC.

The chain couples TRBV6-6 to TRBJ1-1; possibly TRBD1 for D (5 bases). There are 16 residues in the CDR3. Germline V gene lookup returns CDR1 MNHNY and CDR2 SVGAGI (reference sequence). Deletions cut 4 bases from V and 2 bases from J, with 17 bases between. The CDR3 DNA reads TGTGCCAGCAGTTTTGGGACGGGGGGGTTAAACACTGAAGCTTTCTTT. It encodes CASSFGTGGLNTEAFF.

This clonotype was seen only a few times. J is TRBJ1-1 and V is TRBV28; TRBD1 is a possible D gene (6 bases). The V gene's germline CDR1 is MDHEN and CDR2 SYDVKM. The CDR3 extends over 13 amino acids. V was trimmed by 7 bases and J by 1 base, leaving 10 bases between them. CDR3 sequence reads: CASTGGRNTEAFF. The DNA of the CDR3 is TGTGCCAGCACTGGGGGGCGGAACACTGAAGCTTTCTTT.

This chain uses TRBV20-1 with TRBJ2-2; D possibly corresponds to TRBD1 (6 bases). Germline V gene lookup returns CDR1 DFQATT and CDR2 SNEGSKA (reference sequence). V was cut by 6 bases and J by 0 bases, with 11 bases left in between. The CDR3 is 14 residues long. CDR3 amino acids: CSARTDPNTGELFF. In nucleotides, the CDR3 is TGCAGTGCAAGGACAGATCCGAACACCGGGGAGCTGTTTTTT.

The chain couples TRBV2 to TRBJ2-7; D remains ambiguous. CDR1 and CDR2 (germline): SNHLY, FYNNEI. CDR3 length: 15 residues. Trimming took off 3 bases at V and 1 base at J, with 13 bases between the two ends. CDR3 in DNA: TGTGCCAGCAGTGATTATGCACCGATATCCTACGAGCAGTACTTC. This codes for CASSDYAPISYEQYF.

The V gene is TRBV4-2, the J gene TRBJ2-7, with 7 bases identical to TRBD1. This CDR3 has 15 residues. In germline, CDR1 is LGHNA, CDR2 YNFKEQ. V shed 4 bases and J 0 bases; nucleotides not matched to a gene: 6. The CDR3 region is CASSRDSKSSYEQYF. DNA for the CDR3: TGTGCCAGCAGCCGGGACAGTAAGAGCTCCTACGAGCAGTACTTC.

CDR3 sequence reads: CASSLTRATNEKLFF. The CDR3 bases are TGTGCCAGCAGTCTTACTCGGGCAACTAATGAAAAACTGTTTTTT. V and J are TRBV7-9 and TRBJ1-4; no firm D call. The V gene's germline CDR1 is SEHNR and CDR2 FQNEAQ (reference sequence). Trimming removed 6 bases from V and 0 bases from J, with 11 bases in between. This CDR3 is 15 amino acids long.

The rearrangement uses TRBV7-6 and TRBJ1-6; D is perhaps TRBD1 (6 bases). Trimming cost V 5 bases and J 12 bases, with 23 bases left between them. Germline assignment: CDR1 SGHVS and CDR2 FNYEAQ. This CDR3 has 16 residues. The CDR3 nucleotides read TGTGCCAGCAGCCCTGTAACCGGGACATTCAACATACCCCTCCACTTT. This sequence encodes CASSPVTGTFNIPLHF.

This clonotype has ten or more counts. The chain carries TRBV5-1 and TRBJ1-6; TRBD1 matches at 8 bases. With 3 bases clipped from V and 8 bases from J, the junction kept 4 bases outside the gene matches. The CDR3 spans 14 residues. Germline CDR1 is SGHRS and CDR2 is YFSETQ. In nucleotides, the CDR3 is TGCGCCAGCAGCTCAGCAGGGGGCTATTCACCCCTCCACTTT. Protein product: CASSSAGGYSPLHF.

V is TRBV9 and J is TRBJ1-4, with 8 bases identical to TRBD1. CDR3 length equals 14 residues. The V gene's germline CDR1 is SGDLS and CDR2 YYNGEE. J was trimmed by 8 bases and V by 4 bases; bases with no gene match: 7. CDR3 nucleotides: TGTGCCAGCAGCCCCCAGGGGGCAGGGGAAAAACTGTTTTTT. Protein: CASSPQGAGEKLFF.

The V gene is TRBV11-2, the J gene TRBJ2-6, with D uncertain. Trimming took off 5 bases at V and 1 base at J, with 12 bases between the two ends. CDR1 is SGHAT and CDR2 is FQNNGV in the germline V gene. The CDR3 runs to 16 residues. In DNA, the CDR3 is TGTGCCAGCAGCCCTTGGGTCTTTTCTGGGGCCAACGTCCTGACTTTC. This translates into CASSPWVFSGANVLTF.

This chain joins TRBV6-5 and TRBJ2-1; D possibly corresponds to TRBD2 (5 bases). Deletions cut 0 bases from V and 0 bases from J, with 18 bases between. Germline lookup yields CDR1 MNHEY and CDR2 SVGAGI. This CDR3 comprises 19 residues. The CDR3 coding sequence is TGTGCCAGCAGTTACTCCGCTGCGGGCCCAAAACTCTCCTACAATGAGCAGTTCTTC. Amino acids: CASSYSAAGPKLSYNEQFF.

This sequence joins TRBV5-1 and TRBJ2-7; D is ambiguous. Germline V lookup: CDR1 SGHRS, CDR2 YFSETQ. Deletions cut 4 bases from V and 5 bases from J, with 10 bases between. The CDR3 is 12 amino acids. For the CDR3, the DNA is TGCGCCAGCAGCCCTAATGGCCACGAGCAGTACTTC. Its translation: CASSPNGHEQYF.

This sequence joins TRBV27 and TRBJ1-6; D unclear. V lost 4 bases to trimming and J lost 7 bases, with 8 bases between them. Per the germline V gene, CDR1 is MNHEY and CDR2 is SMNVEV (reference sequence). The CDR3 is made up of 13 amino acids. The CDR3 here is CASSSPGNSPLHF. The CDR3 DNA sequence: TGTGCCAGCAGTTCGCCCGGGAATTCACCCCTCCACTTT.

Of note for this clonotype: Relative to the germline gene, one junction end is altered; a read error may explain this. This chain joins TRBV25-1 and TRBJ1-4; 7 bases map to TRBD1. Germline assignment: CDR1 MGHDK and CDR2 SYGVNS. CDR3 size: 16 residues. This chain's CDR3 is CASSEPNLQGTEKLFF. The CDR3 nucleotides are TGTGCCAGCAGTGAACCCAATCTACAGGGGACGGAAAAACTATTTTTT.

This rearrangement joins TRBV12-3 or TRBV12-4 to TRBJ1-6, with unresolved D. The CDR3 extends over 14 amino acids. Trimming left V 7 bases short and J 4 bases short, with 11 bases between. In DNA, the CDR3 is TGTGCCAGCAAACTGGGTGGTTATAATTCACCCCTCCACTTT. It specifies CASKLGGYNSPLHF.

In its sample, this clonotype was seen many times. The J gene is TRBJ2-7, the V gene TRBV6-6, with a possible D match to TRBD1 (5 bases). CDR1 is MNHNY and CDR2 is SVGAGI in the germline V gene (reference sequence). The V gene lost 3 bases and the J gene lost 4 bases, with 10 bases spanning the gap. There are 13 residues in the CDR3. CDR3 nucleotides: TGTGCCAGCAGTTATTCTGACAGTTACGAGCAGTACTTC. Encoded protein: CASSYSDSYEQYF.

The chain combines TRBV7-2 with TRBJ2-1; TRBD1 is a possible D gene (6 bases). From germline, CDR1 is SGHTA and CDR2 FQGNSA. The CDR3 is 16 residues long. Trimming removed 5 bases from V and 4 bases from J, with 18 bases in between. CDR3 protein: CASSSPGGGRYNEQFF. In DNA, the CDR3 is TGTGCCAGCAGCAGCCCGGGTGGGGGCCGGTACAATGAGCAGTTCTTC.

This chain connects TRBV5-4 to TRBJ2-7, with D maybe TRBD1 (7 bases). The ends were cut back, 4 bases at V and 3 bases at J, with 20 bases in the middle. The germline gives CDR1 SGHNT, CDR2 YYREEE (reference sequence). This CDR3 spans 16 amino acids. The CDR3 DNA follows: TGTGCCAGCAGCGGAAAACAGGGGATGGGACTCTACGAGCAGTACTTC. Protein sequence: CASSGKQGMGLYEQYF. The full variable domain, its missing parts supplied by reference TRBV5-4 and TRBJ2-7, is ETGVTQSPTHLIKTRGQQVTLRCSSQSGHNTVSWYQQALGQGPQFIFQYYREEENGRGNFPPRFSGLQFPNYSSELNVNALELDDSALYLCASSGKQGMGLYEQYFGPGTRLTVT.